This is a list of T cell receptor beta chains from one sample in a study of T cell responses to AZD1222 COVID-19 vaccine. Produced via immunoSEQ multiplex PCR; TCRdb's table is partial and in-frame only. The table shows under 40,000 clones, with more than 75% occurring only once. Sequencing used peripheral blood, obtained 28 days after the second AZD1222 dose. Source of these receptors: an adult who received the AZD1222 COVID-19 vaccine. Each CDR3 is given with its conserved first and last residue.

V: TRBV28
CDR3: CASRPLRTNEKLFF

V: TRBV2
CDR3: CASSEETTRTNEQFF

V: TRBV3-1/TRBV3-2
CDR3: CASSPPDRATEAFF

V: TRBV5-1
CDR3: CASSQTSGPYNEQFF

V: TRBV7-2
CDR3: CASSLALGETQYF

V: TRBV9
CDR3: CASSVRIEGRNEQFF

V: TRBV5-6
CDR3: CASSLSGYGYTF

V: TRBV3-1/TRBV3-2
CDR3: CASSLAGYPQETQYF

V: TRBV5-4
CDR3: CASSDRGSYNEQFF

V: TRBV18
CDR3: CASSTAQGADTQYF

V: TRBV5-8
CDR3: CASSANWGSLQETQYF

V: TRBV25-1
CDR3: CASSVAGTLAEKLFF

V: TRBV7-3
CDR3: CASSSMAGRVQETQYF

V: TRBV28
CDR3: CASSTTGGGQPQHF

V: TRBV7-2
CDR3: CASSPGTGETQYF

V: TRBV10-2
CDR3: CASSEALGLGEQYF

V: TRBV7-3
CDR3: CASSPLGNSPLHF

V: TRBV7-9
CDR3: CASSLIAGSRGNTIYF

V: TRBV3-1/TRBV3-2
CDR3: CASSPSWGNNEKLFF

V: TRBV14
CDR3: CASSQELGFGNSPLHF

V: TRBV5-6
CDR3: CASSLNRGWSPLHF

V: TRBV20-1
CDR3: CSAPNEAFF

V: TRBV21-1
CDR3: CASSKSLQRLNTEAFF

V: TRBV5-6
CDR3: CASSLSLNEQFF

V: TRBV19
CDR3: CASSTTGTGGPYNEQFF